Each of the 6 T cell receptor beta chains below was sequenced from the same sample in a study of radiation and T cells in renal cell carcinoma. Here immunoSEQ multiplex PCR was the method, and the copy in TCRdb shows in-frame clones only, minus some. The sample records roughly 28,000 clones, 81% being singletons. The time point: blood 2 weeks post-SBRT. Treatment denoted: 15 Gy SBRT to primary tumor, nephrectomy 4 weeks later. Sequencing was performed on blood, taken from a patient whose treatment included radiotherapy and nephrectomy. These receptors came from a man aged 60 to 75 with renal cell carcinoma.

This chain joins TRBV5-5 and TRBJ2-7; possible D gene TRBD2, 6 bases. With 0 bases removed from V and 3 bases from J, the gap between germline ends came to 13 bases. The CDR3 runs 15 residues. Germline CDR1 and CDR2: SGHKS and YYEKEE (reference sequence). CDR3: CASSLEGSGYYEQYF. As DNA, the CDR3 is TGTGCCAGCAGCTTGGAAGGTAGCGGATACTACGAGCAGTACTTC.

The chain joins TRBV28 to TRBJ1-3; 7 bases fit TRBD1. This CDR3 spans 17 amino acids. Germline trimming cut 4 bases from V and 0 bases from J; bases unmatched to any gene: 9. Germline V gene lookup returns CDR1 MDHEN and CDR2 SYDVKM. In nucleotides, the CDR3 is TGTGCCAGCAGTTACGGGGGCAGACAGGGCTCTGGAAACACCATATATTTT. Protein: CASSYGGRQGSGNTIYF.

The chain combines TRBV9 with TRBJ1-5; 7 nucleotides match TRBD1. The CDR3 runs 14 residues. The germline V gene has CDR1 SGDLS and CDR2 YYNGEE. The V and J ends lost 4 bases and 2 bases, in that order; junction bases with no gene match: 3. CDR3 loop: CASSPRGGNQPQHF. As DNA, the CDR3 is TGTGCCAGCAGCCCCAGGGGGGGCAATCAGCCCCAGCATTTT. The full variable domain, rest sourced from reference TRBV9 and TRBJ1-5, is DSGVTQTPKHLITATGQRVTLRCSPRSGDLSVYWYQQSLDQGLQFLIQYYNGEERAKGNILERFSAQQFPDLHSELNLSSLELGDSALYFCASSPRGGNQPQHFGDGTRLSIL.

The chain carries TRBV4-1 and TRBJ2-5; 10 bases line up with TRBD2. This CDR3 region has 16 residues. The V gene's germline CDR1 is MGHRA and CDR2 YSYEKL. The trim removed 3 bases at V and 5 bases at J, leaving 9 bases unmatched. CDR3 DNA sequence: TGCGCCAGCAGCCAGGGGAGCGGGAGGGTCCGGGAGACCCAGTACTTC. Protein product: CASSQGSGRVRETQYF.

This clone was seen a handful of times. This specimen includes other DNA sequences encoding the same CDR3. The V and J genes are TRBV18 and TRBJ1-1; D not resolved. The germline CDR1 and CDR2 sequences are KGHSH and LQKENI. V dropped 3 bases and J dropped 2 bases, with 10 bases sitting between them. CDR3 length: 14 amino acids. The CDR3 nucleotides read TGTGCCAGCTCACCGCAGACGGGAAACACTGAAGCTTTCTTT. It specifies CASSPQTGNTEAFF.

The chain recombines TRBV10-3 with TRBJ2-1; TRBD2 matches 7 bases. Germline V gives CDR1 ENHRY, CDR2 SYGVKD. Trimming cost V 8 bases and J 5 bases; bases outside gene matches: 9. The CDR3 consists of 14 residues. The CDR3 here is CAIGAGARNNEQFF. The CDR3, as DNA: TGTGCCATCGGGGCGGGAGCCCGTAACAATGAGCAGTTCTTC.